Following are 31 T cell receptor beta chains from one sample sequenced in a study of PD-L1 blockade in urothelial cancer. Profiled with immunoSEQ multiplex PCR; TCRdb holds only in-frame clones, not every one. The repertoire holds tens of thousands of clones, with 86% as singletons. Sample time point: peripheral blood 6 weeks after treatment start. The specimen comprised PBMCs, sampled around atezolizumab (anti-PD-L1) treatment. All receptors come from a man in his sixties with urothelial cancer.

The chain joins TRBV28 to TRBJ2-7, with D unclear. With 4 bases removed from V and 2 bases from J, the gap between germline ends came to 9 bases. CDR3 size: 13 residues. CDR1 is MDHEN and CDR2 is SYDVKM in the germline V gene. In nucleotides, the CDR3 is TGTGCCAGCAGTTACGCCAACACCTACGAGCAGTACTTC. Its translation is CASSYANTYEQYF.

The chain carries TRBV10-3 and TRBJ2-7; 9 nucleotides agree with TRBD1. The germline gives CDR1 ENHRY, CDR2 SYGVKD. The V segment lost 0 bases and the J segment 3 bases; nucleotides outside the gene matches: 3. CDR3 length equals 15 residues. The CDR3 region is CAISESKDRGYEQYF. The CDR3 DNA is TGTGCCATCAGTGAGTCCAAGGACAGGGGCTACGAGCAGTACTTC.

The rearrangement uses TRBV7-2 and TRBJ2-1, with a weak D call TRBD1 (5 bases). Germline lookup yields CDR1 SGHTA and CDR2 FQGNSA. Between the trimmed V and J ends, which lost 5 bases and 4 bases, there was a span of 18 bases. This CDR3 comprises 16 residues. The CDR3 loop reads CASSQTTALEYNEQFF. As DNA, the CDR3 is TGTGCCAGCAGCCAGACGACAGCCTTAGAATACAATGAGCAGTTCTTC.

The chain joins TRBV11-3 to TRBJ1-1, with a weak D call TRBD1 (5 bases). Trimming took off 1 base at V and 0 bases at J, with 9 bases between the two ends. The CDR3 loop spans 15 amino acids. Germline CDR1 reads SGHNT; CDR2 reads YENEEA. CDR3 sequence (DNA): TGTGCCAGCAGCTTAGTGGGGGGATTGAACACTGAAGCTTTCTTT. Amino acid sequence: CASSLVGGLNTEAFF.

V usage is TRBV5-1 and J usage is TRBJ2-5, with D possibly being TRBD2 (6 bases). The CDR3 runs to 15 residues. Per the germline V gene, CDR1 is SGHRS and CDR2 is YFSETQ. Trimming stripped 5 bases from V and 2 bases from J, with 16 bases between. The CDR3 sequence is CASRSGGSGQETQYF. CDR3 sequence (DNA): TGCGCCAGCAGATCCGGGGGTAGCGGACAAGAGACCCAGTACTTC.

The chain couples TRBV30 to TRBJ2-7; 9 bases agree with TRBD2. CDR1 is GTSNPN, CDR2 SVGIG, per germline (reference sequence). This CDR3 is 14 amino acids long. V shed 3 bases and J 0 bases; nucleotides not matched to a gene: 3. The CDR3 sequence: CAWSQRGVSYEQYF. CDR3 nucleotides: TGTGCCTGGAGCCAGCGGGGGGTCTCCTACGAGCAGTACTTC. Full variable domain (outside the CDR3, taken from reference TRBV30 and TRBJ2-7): SQTIHQWPATLVQPVGSPLSLECTVEGTSNPNLYWYRQAAGRGLQLLFYSVGIGQISSEVPQNLSASRPQDRQFILSSKKLLLSDSGFYLCAWSQRGVSYEQYFGPGTRLTVT.

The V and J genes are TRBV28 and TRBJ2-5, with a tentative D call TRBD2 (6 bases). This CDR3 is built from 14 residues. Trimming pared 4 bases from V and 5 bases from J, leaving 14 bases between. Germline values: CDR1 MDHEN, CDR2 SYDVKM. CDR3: CASSSPRGLETQYF. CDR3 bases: TGTGCCAGCAGTTCCCCGCGGGGATTGGAGACCCAGTACTTC. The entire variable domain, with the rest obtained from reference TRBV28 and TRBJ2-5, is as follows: DVKVTQSSRYLVKRTGEKVFLECVQDMDHENMFWYRQDPGLGLRLIYFSYDVKMKEKGDIPEGYSVSREKKERFSLILESASTNQTSMYLCASSSPRGLETQYFGPGTRLLVL.

This chain's CDR3 is CASSFQGTGELFF. CDR3 coding DNA: TGTGCCAGCAGCTTTCAGGGAACCGGGGAGCTGTTTTTT. This chain joins TRBV7-9 and TRBJ2-2; perhaps TRBD1 as D (5 bases). The CDR3 covers 13 residues. The V end lost 3 bases, the J end lost 5 bases, and 7 bases lay between the germline ends. Per germline, CDR1 SEHNR and CDR2 FQNEAQ (reference sequence).

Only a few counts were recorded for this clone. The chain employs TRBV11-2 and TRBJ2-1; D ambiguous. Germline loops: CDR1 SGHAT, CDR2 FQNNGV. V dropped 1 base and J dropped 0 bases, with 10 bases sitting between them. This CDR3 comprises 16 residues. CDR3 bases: TGTGCCAGCAGCTTAGTATCAGGTTTCTCCTACAATGAGCAGTTCTTC. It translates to CASSLVSGFSYNEQFF.

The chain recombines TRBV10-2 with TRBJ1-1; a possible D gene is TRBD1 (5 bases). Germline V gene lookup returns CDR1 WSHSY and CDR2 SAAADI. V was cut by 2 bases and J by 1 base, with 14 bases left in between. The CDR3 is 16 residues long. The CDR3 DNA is TGCGCCAGCAGTGAGATGAGGGGAGGGGCGAACACTGAAGCTTTCTTT. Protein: CASSEMRGGANTEAFF.

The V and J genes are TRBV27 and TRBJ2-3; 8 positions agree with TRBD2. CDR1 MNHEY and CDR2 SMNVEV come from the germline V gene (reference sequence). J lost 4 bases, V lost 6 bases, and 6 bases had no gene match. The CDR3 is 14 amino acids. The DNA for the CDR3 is TGTGCCAGCAGCCCCAACGGGGGGGCAGATACGCAGTATTTT. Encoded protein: CASSPNGGADTQYF.

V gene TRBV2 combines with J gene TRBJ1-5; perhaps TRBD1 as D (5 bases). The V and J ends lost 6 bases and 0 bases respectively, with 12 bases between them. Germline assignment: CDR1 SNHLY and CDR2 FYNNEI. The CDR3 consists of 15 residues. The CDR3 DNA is TGTGCCAGCAGCCCAAACAGGAATAGCAATCAGCCCCAGCATTTT. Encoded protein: CASSPNRNSNQPQHF.

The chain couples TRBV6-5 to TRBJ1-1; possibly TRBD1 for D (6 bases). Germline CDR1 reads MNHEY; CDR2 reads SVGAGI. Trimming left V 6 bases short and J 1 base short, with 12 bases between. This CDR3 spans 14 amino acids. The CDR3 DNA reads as TGTGCCAGCAGAAACAGGGTAAAGAACACTGAAGCTTTCTTT. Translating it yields CASRNRVKNTEAFF.

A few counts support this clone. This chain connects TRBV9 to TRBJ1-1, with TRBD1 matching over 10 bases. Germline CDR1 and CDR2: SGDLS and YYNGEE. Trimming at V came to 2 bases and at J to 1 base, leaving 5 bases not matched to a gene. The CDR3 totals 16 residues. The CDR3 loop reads CASSVTGGGGNTEAFF. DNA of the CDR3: TGTGCCAGCAGCGTGACAGGGGGCGGTGGGAACACTGAAGCTTTCTTT.

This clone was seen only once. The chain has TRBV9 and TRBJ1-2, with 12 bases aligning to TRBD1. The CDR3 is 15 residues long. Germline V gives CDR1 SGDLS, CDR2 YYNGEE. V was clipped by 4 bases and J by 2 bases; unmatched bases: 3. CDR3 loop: CASSWGTGGNYGYTF. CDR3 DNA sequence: TGTGCCAGCAGCTGGGGGACAGGGGGCAACTATGGCTACACCTTC.

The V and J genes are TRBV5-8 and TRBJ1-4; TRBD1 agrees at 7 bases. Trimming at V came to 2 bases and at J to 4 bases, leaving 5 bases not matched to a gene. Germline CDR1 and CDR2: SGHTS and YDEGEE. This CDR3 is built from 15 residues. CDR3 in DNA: TGTGCCAGCAGCTTTTGGGGGACAGATAATGAAAAACTGTTTTTT. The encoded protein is CASSFWGTDNEKLFF. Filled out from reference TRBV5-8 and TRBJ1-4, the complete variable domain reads EAGVTQSPTHLIKTRGQQATLRCSPISGHTSVYWYQQALGLGLQFLLWYDEGEERNRGNFPPRFSGRQFPNYSSELNVNALELEDSALYLCASSFWGTDNEKLFFGSGTQLSVL.

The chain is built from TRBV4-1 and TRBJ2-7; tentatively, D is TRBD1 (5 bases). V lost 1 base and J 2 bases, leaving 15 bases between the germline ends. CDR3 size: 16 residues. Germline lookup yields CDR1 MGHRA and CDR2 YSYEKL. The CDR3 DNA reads TGCGCCAGCAGCCAAGGGGCCCCAGGGAAGGCCTACGAGCAGTACTTC. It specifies CASSQGAPGKAYEQYF.

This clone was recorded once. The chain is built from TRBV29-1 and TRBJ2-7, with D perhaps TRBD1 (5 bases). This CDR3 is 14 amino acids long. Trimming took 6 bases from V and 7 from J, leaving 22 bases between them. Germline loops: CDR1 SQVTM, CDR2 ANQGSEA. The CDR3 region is CSVNSPDTLGEQYF. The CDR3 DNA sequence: TGCAGCGTCAATTCTCCGGACACCCTGGGGGAGCAGTACTTC.

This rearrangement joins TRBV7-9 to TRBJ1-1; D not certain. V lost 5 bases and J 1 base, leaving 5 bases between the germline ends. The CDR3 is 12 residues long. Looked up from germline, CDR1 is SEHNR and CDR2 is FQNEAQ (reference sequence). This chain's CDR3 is CASSGGNTEAFF. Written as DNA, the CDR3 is TGTGCCAGCAGCGGAGGGAACACTGAAGCTTTCTTT.

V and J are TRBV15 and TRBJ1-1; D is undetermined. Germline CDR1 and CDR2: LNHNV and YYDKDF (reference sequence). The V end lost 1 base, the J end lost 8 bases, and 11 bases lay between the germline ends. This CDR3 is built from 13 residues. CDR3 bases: TGTGCCACCAGCAGAGGTGCGGGGTTCGAAGCTTTCTTT. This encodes CATSRGAGFEAFF.

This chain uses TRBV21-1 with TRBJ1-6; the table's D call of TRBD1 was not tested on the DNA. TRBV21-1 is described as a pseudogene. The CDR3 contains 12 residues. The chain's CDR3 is CASSRLQAPLHF. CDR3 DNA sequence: TGTGCCAGCAGCAGATTACAGGCACCCCTCCACTTT.

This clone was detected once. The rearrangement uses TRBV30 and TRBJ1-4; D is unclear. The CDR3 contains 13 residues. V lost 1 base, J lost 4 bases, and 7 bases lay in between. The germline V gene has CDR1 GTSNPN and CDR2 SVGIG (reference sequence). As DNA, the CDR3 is TGTGCCTGGAGTGGGCAGATTAATGAAAAACTGTTTTTT. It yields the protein CAWSGQINEKLFF.

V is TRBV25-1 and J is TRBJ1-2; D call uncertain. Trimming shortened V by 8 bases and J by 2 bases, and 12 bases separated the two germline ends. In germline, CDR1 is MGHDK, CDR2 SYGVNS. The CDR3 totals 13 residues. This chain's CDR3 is CASLAGPNYGYTF. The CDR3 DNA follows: TGTGCCAGCCTAGCGGGCCCGAACTATGGCTACACCTTC.

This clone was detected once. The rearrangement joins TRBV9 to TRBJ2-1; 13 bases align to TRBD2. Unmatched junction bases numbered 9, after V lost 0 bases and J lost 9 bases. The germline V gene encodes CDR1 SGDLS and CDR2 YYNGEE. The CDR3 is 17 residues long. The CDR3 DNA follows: TGTGCCAGCAGCGTAGGTCTAGCGGGACTAGCGGGGACTGAGCAGTTCTTC. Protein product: CASSVGLAGLAGTEQFF. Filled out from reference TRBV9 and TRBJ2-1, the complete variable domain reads DSGVTQTPKHLITATGQRVTLRCSPRSGDLSVYWYQQSLDQGLQFLIQYYNGEERAKGNILERFSAQQFPDLHSELNLSSLELGDSALYFCASSVGLAGLAGTEQFFGPGTRLTVL.

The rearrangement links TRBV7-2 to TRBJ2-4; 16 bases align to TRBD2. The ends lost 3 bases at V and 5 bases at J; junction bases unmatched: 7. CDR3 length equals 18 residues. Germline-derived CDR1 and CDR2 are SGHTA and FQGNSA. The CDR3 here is CASSFPGTSGGAQNIQYF. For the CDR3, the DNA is TGTGCCAGCAGCTTCCCCGGGACTAGCGGGGGGGCACAAAACATTCAGTACTTC. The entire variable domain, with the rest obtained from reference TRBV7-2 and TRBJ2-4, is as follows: GAGVSQSPSNKVTEKGKDVELRCDPISGHTALYWYRQSLGQGLEFLIYFQGNSAPDKSGLPSDRFSAERTGGSVSTLTIQRTQQEDSAVYLCASSFPGTSGGAQNIQYFGAGTRLSVL.

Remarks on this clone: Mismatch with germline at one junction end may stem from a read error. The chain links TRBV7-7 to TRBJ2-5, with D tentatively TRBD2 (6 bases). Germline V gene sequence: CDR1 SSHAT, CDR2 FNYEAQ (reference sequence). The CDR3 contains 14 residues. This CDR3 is CASSPGAGRETQYF. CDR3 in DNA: TGTGCTAGCAGTCCTGGAGCGGGCCGAGAGACCCAGTACTTC.

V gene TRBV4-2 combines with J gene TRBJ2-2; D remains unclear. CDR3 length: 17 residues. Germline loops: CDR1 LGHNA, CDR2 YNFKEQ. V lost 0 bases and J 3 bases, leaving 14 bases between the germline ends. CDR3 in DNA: TGTGCCAGCAGCCAAGAGACGCCGGGTACGGACACCGGGGAGCTGTTTTTT. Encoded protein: CASSQETPGTDTGELFF.

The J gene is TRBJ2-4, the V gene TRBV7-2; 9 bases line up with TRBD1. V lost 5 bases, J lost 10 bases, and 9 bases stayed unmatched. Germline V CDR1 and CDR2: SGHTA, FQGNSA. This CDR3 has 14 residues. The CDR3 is CASSPRGQGKIQYF. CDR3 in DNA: TGTGCCAGCAGCCCCCGGGGACAGGGCAAGATTCAGTACTTC.

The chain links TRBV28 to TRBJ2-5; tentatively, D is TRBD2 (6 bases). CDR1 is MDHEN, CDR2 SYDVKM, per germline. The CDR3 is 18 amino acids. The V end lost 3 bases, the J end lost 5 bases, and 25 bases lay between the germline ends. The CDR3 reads CASSFTGVRLTSGETQYF. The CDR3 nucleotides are TGTGCCAGCAGTTTCACGGGGGTGCGACTAACATCGGGGGAGACCCAGTACTTC.

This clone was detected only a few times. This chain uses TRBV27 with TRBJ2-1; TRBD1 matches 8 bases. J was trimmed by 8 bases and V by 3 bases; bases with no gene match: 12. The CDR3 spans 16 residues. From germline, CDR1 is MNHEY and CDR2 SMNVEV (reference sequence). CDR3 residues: CASSFSLQGAHDEQFF. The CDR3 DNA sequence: TGTGCCAGCAGTTTTTCTCTCCAGGGGGCGCATGATGAGCAGTTCTTC.

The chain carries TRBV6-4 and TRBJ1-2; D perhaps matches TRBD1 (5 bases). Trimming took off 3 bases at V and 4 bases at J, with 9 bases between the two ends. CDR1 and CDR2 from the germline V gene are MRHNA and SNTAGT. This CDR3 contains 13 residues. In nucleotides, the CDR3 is TGTGCCAGCAGTGAGGAAAGGGGCTATGGCTACACCTTC. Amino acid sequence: CASSEERGYGYTF.